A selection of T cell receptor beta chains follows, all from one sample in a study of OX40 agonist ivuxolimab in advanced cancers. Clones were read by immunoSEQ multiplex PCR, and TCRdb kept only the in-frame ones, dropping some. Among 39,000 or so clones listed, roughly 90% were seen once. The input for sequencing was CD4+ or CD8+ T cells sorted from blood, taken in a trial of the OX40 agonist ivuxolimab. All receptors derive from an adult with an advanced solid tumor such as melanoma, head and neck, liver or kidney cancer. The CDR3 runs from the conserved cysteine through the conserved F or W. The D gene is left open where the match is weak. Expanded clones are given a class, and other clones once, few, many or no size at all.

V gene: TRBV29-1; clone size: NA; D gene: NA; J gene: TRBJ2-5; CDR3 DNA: TGCAGCGTTGTGAAACTGATTAGAACTTTGGCGACCCAGTACTTC; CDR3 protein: CSVVKLIRTLATQYF
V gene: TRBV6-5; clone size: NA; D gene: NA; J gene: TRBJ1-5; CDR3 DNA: TGTGCCAGCAGTGATCGACATAGCAATCAGCCCCAGCATTTT; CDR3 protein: CASSDRHSNQPQHF
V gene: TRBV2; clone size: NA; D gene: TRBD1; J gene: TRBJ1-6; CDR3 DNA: TGTGCCAGCAGTGAAGAAGGGACAGGGGGCTCACCCCTCCACTTT; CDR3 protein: CASSEEGTGGSPLHF
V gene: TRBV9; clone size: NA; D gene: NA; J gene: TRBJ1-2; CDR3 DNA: TGTGCCAGCAGCGATCAGGACTTTGGCTACACCTTC; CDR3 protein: CASSDQDFGYTF
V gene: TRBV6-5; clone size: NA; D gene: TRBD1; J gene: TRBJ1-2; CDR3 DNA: TGTGCCAGCAGCCGCGGGACAGGCTATGGCTACACCTTC; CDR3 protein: CASSRGTGYGYTF
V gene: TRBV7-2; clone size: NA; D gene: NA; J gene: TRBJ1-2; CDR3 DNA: TGTGCCAGCAGCTTGTCTGGGGGCCTCCTGGATGGCTACACCTTC; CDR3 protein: CASSLSGGLLDGYTF
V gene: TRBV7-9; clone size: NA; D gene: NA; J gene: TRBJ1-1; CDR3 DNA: TGTGCCAGCAGCCATCCGAACACTGAAGCTTTCTTT; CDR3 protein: CASSHPNTEAFF
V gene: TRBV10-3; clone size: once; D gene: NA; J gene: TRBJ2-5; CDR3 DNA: TGTGCCATCAGTGAGCCCCCGGGGAGGGGGGAAGAGACCCAGTACTTC; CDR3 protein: CAISEPPGRGEETQYF
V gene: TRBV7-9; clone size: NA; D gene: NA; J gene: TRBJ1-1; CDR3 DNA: TGTGCCAGCAGCTCCCAGGGAGGCACTGAAGCTTTCTTT; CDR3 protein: CASSSQGGTEAFF
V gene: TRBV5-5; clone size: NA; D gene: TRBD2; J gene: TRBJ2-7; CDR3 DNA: TGTGCCAGCAGCTTGCGACTAGCGGGGGTCTCCTACGAGCAGTACTTC; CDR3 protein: CASSLRLAGVSYEQYF
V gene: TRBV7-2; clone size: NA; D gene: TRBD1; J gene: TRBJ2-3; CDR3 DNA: TGTGCCAGCAGCTACCACAGGGGGGTTTTCACAGATACGCAGTATTTT; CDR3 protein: CASSYHRGVFTDTQYF
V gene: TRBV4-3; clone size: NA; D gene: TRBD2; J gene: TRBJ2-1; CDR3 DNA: TGCGCCAGCAGCCAGGCTAGCGGGGGCGTTCACTACAATGAGCAGTTCTTC; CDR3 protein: CASSQASGGVHYNEQFF
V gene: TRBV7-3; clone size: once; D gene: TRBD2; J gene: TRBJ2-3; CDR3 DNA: TGTGCCAGCAGCTTAAAGGGTAGCGGGGGGCGCACAGATACGCAGTATTTT; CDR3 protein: CASSLKGSGGRTDTQYF
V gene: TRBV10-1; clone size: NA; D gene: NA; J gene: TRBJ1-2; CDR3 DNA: TGCGCCAGCAGTGTGGGGTGGGATAACTATGGCTACACCTTC; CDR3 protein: CASSVGWDNYGYTF
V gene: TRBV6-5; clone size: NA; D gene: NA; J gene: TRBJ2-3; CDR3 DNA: TGTGCCAGCAGGGGCCCTGGGGGCCCGGTGGATACGCAGTATTTT; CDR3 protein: CASRGPGGPVDTQYF
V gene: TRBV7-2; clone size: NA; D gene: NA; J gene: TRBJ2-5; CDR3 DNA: TGTGCCAGCAGCTGGGCACTCCAAGAGACCCAGTACTTC; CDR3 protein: CASSWALQETQYF
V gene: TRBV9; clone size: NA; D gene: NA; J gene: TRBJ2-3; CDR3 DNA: TGTGCCAGCAGCGTAGGCCCCGGGGTAGATACGCAGTATTTT; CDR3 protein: CASSVGPGVDTQYF
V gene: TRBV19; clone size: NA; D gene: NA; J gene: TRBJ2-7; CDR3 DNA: TGTGCCAGTAGTCTACAGGTCCCCTACGAGCAGTACTTC; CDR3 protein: CASSLQVPYEQYF
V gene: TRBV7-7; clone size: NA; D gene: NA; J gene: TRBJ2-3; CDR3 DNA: TGTGCTAGCAGCCGCGGCTCTCCCGGGGCCGATACGCAGTATTTT; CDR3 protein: CASSRGSPGADTQYF
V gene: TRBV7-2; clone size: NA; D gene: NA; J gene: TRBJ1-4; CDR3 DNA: TGTGCCAGCACAATACAGCCTAATGAAAAACTGTTTTTT; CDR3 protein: CASTIQPNEKLFF
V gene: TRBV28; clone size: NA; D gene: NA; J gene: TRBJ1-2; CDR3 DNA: TGTGCCAGCAAAGTAGGACTTGGGATGGGTGGCTACACCTTC; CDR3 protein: CASKVGLGMGGYTF
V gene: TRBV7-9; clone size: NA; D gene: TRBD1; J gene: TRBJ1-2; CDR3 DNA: TGTGCCAGCAGCCCTGGGACAGGGGGCGAAAAATATGGCTACACCTTC; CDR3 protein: CASSPGTGGEKYGYTF
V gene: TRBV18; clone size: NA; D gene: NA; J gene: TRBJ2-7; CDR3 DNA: TGTGCCAGCTCACCACGCTACAGGGTTAGAGGCTACGAGCAGTACTTC; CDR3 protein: CASSPRYRVRGYEQYF
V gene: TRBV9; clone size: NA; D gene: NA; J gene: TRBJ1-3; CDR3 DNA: TGTGCCAGCAGCGATTCCCCCGGAAACACCATATATTTT; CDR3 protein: CASSDSPGNTIYF
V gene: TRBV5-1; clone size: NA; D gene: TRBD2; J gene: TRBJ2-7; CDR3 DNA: TGCGCCAGCAGCTTGGCGATTAGCGGGGGGGCAGGTTTCTCCTACGAGCAGTACTTC; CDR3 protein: CASSLAISGGAGFSYEQYF
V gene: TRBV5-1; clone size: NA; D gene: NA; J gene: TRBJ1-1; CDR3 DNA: TGCGCCAGCAGGGACCAGGCGAACACTGAAGCTTTCTTT; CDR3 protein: CASRDQANTEAFF
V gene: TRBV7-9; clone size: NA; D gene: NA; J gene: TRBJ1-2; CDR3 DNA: TGTGCTAGCAGCTTACGATCAGGAGTCTATGGCTACACCTTC; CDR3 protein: CASSLRSGVYGYTF
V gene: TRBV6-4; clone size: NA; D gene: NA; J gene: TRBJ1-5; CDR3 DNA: TGTGCCAGCAGTGAATTCGTGAATCAGCCCCAGCATTTT; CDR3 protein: CASSEFVNQPQHF
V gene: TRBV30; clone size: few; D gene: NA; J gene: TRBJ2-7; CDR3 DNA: TGTGCCTGGAGCCAGCACAGCGGCTACGAGCAGTACTTC; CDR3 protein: CAWSQHSGYEQYF
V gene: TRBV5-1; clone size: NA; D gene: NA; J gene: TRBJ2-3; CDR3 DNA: TGCGCCAGCAGCTTGGGGGTCAGAGGCACAGATACGCAGTATTTT; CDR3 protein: CASSLGVRGTDTQYF
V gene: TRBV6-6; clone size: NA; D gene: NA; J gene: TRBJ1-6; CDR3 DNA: TGTGCCAGCAGTTACGAGGCAGGTTATAATTCACCCCTCCACTTT; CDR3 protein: CASSYEAGYNSPLHF
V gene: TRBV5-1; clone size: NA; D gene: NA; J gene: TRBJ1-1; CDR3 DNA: TGCGCCAGCAGCTATAACATGAACACTGAAGCTTTCTTT; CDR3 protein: CASSYNMNTEAFF
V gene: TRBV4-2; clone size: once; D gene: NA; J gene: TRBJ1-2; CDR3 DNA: TGTGCCAGCAGCCATCCGACGGAGAACTATGGCTACACCTTC; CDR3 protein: CASSHPTENYGYTF
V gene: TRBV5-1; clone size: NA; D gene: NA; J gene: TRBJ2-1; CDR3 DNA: TGCGCCAGCAGCTTGGAGGGGGTAGGGTACAATGAGCAGTTCTTC; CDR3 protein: CASSLEGVGYNEQFF
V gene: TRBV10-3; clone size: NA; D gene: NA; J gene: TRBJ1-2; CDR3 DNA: TGTGCCATCAGTGAGGTCGGCAGGGACTATGGCTACACCTTC; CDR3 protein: CAISEVGRDYGYTF
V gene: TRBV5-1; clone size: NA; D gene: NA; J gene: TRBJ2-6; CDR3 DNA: TGCGCCAGCAGCTCGGAGGTCTCTGGGGCCAACGTCCTGACTTTC; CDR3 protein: CASSSEVSGANVLTF
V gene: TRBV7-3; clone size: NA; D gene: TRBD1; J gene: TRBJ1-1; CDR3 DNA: TGTGCCAGCAGCTTATGGGGACAGGGGGGTCCGAACACTGAAGCTTTCTTT; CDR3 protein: CASSLWGQGGPNTEAFF
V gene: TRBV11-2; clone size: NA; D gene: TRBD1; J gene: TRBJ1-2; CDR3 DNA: TGTGCCAGCAGCTTAGGAGGGGGCAATGGCTACACCTTC; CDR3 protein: CASSLGGGNGYTF
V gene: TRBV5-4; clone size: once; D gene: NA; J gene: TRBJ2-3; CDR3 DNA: TGTGCCAGCAGCTTACGGGACATTGGGGCAGATACGCAGTATTTT; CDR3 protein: CASSLRDIGADTQYF
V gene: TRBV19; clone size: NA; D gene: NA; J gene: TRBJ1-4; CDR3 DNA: TGTGCCAGTACCCTCAGGCTAACTCCTAATGAAAAACTGTTTTTT; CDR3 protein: CASTLRLTPNEKLFF
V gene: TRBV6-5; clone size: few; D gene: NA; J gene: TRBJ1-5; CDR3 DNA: TGTGCCAGCAGTTACTCTATGGGCCCTAATCAGCCCCAGCATTTT; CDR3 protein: CASSYSMGPNQPQHF
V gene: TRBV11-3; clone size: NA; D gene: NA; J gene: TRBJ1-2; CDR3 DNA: TGTGCCAGCAGCCCAGGAGCCGCTAACTATGGCTACACCTTC; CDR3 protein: CASSPGAANYGYTF
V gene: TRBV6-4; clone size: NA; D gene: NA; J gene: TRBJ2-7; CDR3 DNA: TGTGCCAGCAGTGGACAGGGACTCTACGAGCAGTACTTC; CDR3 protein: CASSGQGLYEQYF
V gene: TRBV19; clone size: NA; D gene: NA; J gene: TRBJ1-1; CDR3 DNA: TGTGCCAGTAGTTACAGATTGAACACTGAAGCTTTCTTT; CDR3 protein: CASSYRLNTEAFF
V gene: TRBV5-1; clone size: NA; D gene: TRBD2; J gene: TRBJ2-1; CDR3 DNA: TGCGCCAGCAACCACAGAAGAGCGGGGGCCTACAATGAGCAGTTCTTC; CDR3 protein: CASNHRRAGAYNEQFF
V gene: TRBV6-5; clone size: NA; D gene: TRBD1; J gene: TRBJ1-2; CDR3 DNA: TGTGCCAGCAGAGCAGGGGGTGACTATGGCTACACCTTC; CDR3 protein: CASRAGGDYGYTF
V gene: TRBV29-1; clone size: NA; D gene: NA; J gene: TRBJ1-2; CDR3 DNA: TGCAGCGTTGACAGCAGTGATGGCTATGGCTACACCTTC; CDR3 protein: CSVDSSDGYGYTF
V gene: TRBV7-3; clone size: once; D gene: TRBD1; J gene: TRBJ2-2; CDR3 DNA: TGTGCCAGCAGCTTAGGCAGGGGGCGCGCCTTCGGGGAGCTGTTTTTT; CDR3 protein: CASSLGRGRAFGELFF